This T cell receptor beta chain was recorded in a study of beta chain features in type 1 diabetes. Study at large: Researchers looked at approximately 100,000,000 sorted cells across all samples.

This clone was picked up a small number of times. The antigen remains undetermined. General study results and limits: Insertions at VDJ junctions were less frequent in type 1 diabetes patients. These patients also deleted more nucleotides at the same junctions. The question of HLA type influencing TCRB rearrangement was one that remained unresolved here.

There was one heparinised blood draw per donor, averaging roughly 120 mL. Sequencing targeted expressed TCRB transcripts, as all isolated RNA had been reverse transcribed. The table came from immunoSEQ multiplex PCR; TCRdb's copy has only in-frame clones and leaves some out. Seen here are some 180,000 clones, about 13% observed once, and the top ten hold 0.62%. Germline V gene sequence: CDR1 SQVTM, CDR2 ANQGSEA. The CDR3 covers 14 residues. V shed 5 bases and J 5 bases; nucleotides not matched to a gene: 11. Specimen: central memory CD4+ T cells from blood. The genes are TRBV29-1 and TRBJ2-7; 8 nucleotides agree with TRBD1. The receptor's source is a woman under 30 in good health. DNA for the CDR3: TGCAGCGTTTACCTCGGGACAGGAGGCAACGAGCAGTACTTC. Protein product: CSVYLGTGGNEQYF.